The 2 T cell receptor beta chains below were found in one sample sequenced in a study of shared clonotypes between healthy human individuals. Positive CCR7 selection of CD45RO-negative cells yielded the naive CD8 cells, and terminally differentiated effector memory CD45RA+ cells were excluded. Clones were read by immunoSEQ multiplex PCR, and TCRdb kept only the in-frame ones, dropping some. Counted here are about 2 million clones, about 95% occurring once; the ten biggest clones make up 0.85% to 1.3%. Sequenced material: naive CD8+ T cells sorted from blood. All receptors come from a man aged 18 to 29 in good health.

The V call is TRBV2, the J call TRBJ2-1; D unclear. The CDR3 consists of 14 residues. V was pared by 8 bases and J by 0 bases, with 11 bases between. CDR1 is SNHLY and CDR2 is FYNNEI in the germline V gene. CDR3 bases: TGTGCCAGCGCGGACCAGAGCTCCTACAATGAGCAGTTCTTC. As protein: CASADQSSYNEQFF. The complete variable domain, with remaining parts taken from reference TRBV2 and TRBJ2-1, reads EPEVTQTPSHQVTQMGQEVILRCVPISNHLYFYWYRQILGQKVEFLVSFYNNEISEKSEIFDDQFSVERPDGSNFTLKIRSTKLEDSAMYFCASADQSSYNEQFFGPGTRLTVL.

The chain links TRBV7-8 to TRBJ1-4; no clear D gene. Germline assignment: CDR1 SGHVS and CDR2 FQNEAQ. The CDR3 runs 15 residues. V lost 5 bases and J 7 bases, leaving 17 bases between the germline ends. CDR3 coding DNA: TGTGCCAGCAGCCCATACTACGACCAGGTTGAAAAACTGTTTTTT. Amino acids: CASSPYYDQVEKLFF.